The 24 T cell receptor beta chains in this list originate from one sample, sequenced in a study of blood T cell repertoires in COVID-19. Sequencing was performed with immunoSEQ multiplex PCR; in TCRdb, only in-frame clones are kept and a portion is missing. The sample consists of about 260,000 clones, 85% to 90% of them appearing once. Sample: PBMCs or T cells enriched from blood (not recorded which). All receptors come from a woman younger than 35 who had recovered from COVID-19.

V is TRBV30 and J is TRBJ2-2; a possible D gene is TRBD2 (5 bases). The CDR3 is 10 amino acids. Germline V lookup: CDR1 GTSNPN, CDR2 SVGIG (reference sequence). V gave up 8 bases and J gave up 8 bases, with 9 bases separating them. CDR3 loop: CARGAGELFF. The CDR3 DNA is TGTGCCCGGGGTGCAGGGGAGCTGTTTTTT. Drawing the rest from reference TRBV30 and TRBJ2-2, the complete variable domain is SQTIHQWPATLVQPVGSPLSLECTVEGTSNPNLYWYRQAAGRGLQLLFYSVGIGQISSEVPQNLSASRPQDRQFILSSKKLLLSDSGFYLCARGAGELFFGEGSRLTVL.

J is TRBJ2-7 and V is TRBV2, with D possibly TRBD1 on 6 matching bases. The CDR3 loop spans 16 amino acids. CDR1 and CDR2 (germline): SNHLY, FYNNEI. Trimming took off 2 bases at V and 0 bases at J, with 14 bases between the two ends. CDR3 nucleotide sequence: TGTGCCAGCAGTGAAATAGGTGAGGACAGCTCCTACGAGCAGTACTTC. Its translation: CASSEIGEDSSYEQYF.

The V call is TRBV5-6, the J call TRBJ1-1, with D perhaps TRBD1 (5 bases). The germline V gene encodes CDR1 SGHDT and CDR2 YYEEEE. CDR3 size: 15 residues. The ends were cut back, 5 bases at V and 8 bases at J, with 22 bases in the middle. The CDR3: CASSSEVGPELEAFF. The CDR3 DNA sequence: TGTGCCAGCAGTTCCGAAGTGGGGCCAGAACTGGAAGCTTTCTTT.

The gene calls are TRBV7-2 and TRBJ2-7; 9 bases fit TRBD2. The CDR3 totals 18 residues. Germline CDR1 SGHTA, CDR2 FQGNSA. Trimming took 5 bases from V and 6 from J; bases not matched to a gene: 20. The CDR3 DNA follows: TGTGCCAGCAGCCTCCCCCAGCCCGGCGGGGGGGGAGGTCTCGAGCAGTACTTC. Its protein is CASSLPQPGGGGGLEQYF. Full variable domain (outside the CDR3, taken from reference TRBV7-2 and TRBJ2-7): GAGVSQSPSNKVTEKGKDVELRCDPISGHTALYWYRQSLGQGLEFLIYFQGNSAPDKSGLPSDRFSAERTGGSVSTLTIQRTQQEDSAVYLCASSLPQPGGGGGLEQYFGPGTRLTVT.

The table lists this clone with a count of one. The chain couples TRBV5-4 to TRBJ2-3; 9 nucleotides line up with TRBD2. The germline V gene encodes CDR1 SGHNT and CDR2 YYREEE (reference sequence). V lost 3 bases and J lost 1; bases outside the gene matches: 6. This CDR3 spans 16 amino acids. The CDR3 nucleotides are TGTGCCAGCAGCTCAAGTCCTAGCGGGGGCACAGATACGCAGTATTTT. Translation: CASSSSPSGGTDTQYF. Full variable domain (rest looked up from reference TRBV5-4 and TRBJ2-3): ETGVTQSPTHLIKTRGQQVTLRCSSQSGHNTVSWYQQALGQGPQFIFQYYREEENGRGNFPPRFSGLQFPNYSSELNVNALELDDSALYLCASSSSPSGGTDTQYFGPGTRLTVL.

This clone showed up just once. This sequence joins TRBV18 and TRBJ2-3; tentatively, D is TRBD1 (6 bases). This CDR3 comprises 15 residues. CDR1 KGHSH and CDR2 LQKENI come from the germline V gene. The V and J ends lost 0 bases and 0 bases respectively, with 7 bases between them. The CDR3 loop reads CASSPPGQSTDTQYF. CDR3 sequence (DNA): TGTGCCAGCTCACCACCGGGACAAAGCACAGATACGCAGTATTTT.

The rearrangement links TRBV28 to TRBJ1-5, with no clear D. CDR1 and CDR2 from the germline V gene are MDHEN and SYDVKM. Trimming cost V 4 bases and J 7 bases, with 14 bases left between them. The CDR3 contains 14 residues. The CDR3 bases are TGTGCCAGCAGTTGGGGAGGAGGGATGCAGCCCCAGCATTTT. This codes for CASSWGGGMQPQHF. Full variable domain (rest looked up from reference TRBV28 and TRBJ1-5): DVKVTQSSRYLVKRTGEKVFLECVQDMDHENMFWYRQDPGLGLRLIYFSYDVKMKEKGDIPEGYSVSREKKERFSLILESASTNQTSMYLCASSWGGGMQPQHFGDGTRLSIL.

The chain employs TRBV5-1 and TRBJ2-7; 8 bases line up with TRBD2. V lost 4 bases and J lost 3; bases outside the gene matches: 6. Per the germline V gene, CDR1 is SGHRS and CDR2 is YFSETQ. The CDR3 extends over 14 amino acids. The CDR3 DNA reads as TGCGCCAGCAGCCAGGGACTAGGAATCTACGAGCAGTACTTC. Its protein product is CASSQGLGIYEQYF. Based on the CDR3 plus reference TRBV5-1 and TRBJ2-7, the full variable domain is KAGVTQTPRYLIKTRGQQVTLSCSPISGHRSVSWYQQTPGQGLQFLFEYFSETQRNKGNFPGRFSGRQFSNSRSEMNVSTLELGDSALYLCASSQGLGIYEQYFGPGTRLTVT.

The chain links TRBV3-1 (or the pseudogene TRBV3-2) to TRBJ2-1, with 11 bases identical to TRBD2. V was clipped by 0 bases and J by 7 bases; unmatched bases: 11. The V gene's germline CDR1 is LGHDT and CDR2 YNNKEL (reference sequence). This CDR3 has 18 residues. CDR3 DNA: TGTGCCAGCAGCCAAGAGAATAGCGGGGGGGCCAGTATGAATGAGCAGTTCTTC. Protein: CASSQENSGGASMNEQFF.

The chain employs TRBV7-9 and TRBJ2-1, with TRBD2 matching 11 bases. The CDR3 extends over 15 amino acids. Germline V gene data show CDR1 as SEHNR and CDR2 as FQNEAQ (reference sequence). Germline trimming cut 1 base from V and 6 bases from J; bases unmatched to any gene: 2. CDR3: CASSLVLAGGNEQFF. The CDR3 nucleotides are TGTGCCAGCAGCTTAGTTCTAGCGGGGGGCAATGAGCAGTTCTTC.

The CDR3 DNA reads TGTGCCAGTACCCCTCCAGGGATAACAAAGGGCTACACCTTC. Protein: CASTPPGITKGYTF. The V gene is TRBV19, the J gene TRBJ1-2; D possibly corresponds to TRBD1 (5 bases). V lost 7 bases to trimming and J lost 8 bases, with 20 bases between them. The CDR3 totals 14 residues. Germline CDR1 is LNHDA and CDR2 is SQIVND (reference sequence).

The genes are TRBV9 and TRBJ2-7, with 10 bases fitting TRBD1. V lost 4 bases and J lost 7; bases outside the gene matches: 8. The V gene's germline CDR1 is SGDLS and CDR2 YYNGEE. The CDR3 loop spans 14 amino acids. DNA for the CDR3: TGTGCCAGCAGCACGACAGGGGGCCTAGATGAGCAGTACTTC. Translated: CASSTTGGLDEQYF.

This sequence joins TRBV25-1 and TRBJ2-7, with TRBD1 as a possible D gene (5 bases). V was cut by 6 bases and J by 4 bases, with 10 bases left in between. CDR3 length: 12 amino acids. Germline loops: CDR1 MGHDK, CDR2 SYGVNS. CDR3 in amino acids: CASRSREYEQYF. CDR3 bases: TGTGCCAGCAGATCCAGGGAATACGAGCAGTACTTC.

The CDR3 loop reads CATSGDRNSPLHF. The CDR3 DNA reads TGTGCCACCAGCGGGGACAGGAATTCACCCCTCCACTTT. The chain has TRBV15 and TRBJ1-6, with 8 bases lining up with TRBD1. V trimming: 5 bases; J trimming: 7 bases; junction bases outside the gene matches: 1. Germline loops: CDR1 LNHNV, CDR2 YYDKDF (reference sequence). This CDR3 spans 13 amino acids.

This chain joins TRBV29-1 and TRBJ1-4; TRBD1 is a possible D gene (5 bases). V was cut by 4 bases and J by 0 bases, with 9 bases left in between. Germline V gene sequence: CDR1 SQVTM, CDR2 ANQGSEA. The CDR3 has 14 amino acids. The CDR3 sequence is CSVGMGPTNEKLFF. The DNA for the CDR3 is TGCAGCGTTGGTATGGGGCCAACTAATGAAAAACTGTTTTTT. Drawing the rest from reference TRBV29-1 and TRBJ1-4, the complete variable domain is SAVISQKPSRDICQRGTSLTIQCQVDSQVTMMFWYRQQPGQSLTLIATANQGSEATYESGFVIDKFPISRPNLTFSTLTVSNMSPEDSSIYLCSVGMGPTNEKLFFGSGTQLSVL.

This sequence joins TRBV10-2 and TRBJ1-4; 8 bases align to TRBD1. The ends lost 6 bases at V and 6 bases at J; junction bases unmatched: 6. The CDR3 runs 14 residues. Germline V gene data show CDR1 as WSHSY and CDR2 as SAAADI. The CDR3 sequence is CASSRTGGDEKLFF. CDR3 nucleotides: TGCGCCAGCAGCCGAACAGGGGGAGATGAAAAACTGTTTTTT.

The V gene is TRBV5-4, the J gene TRBJ2-1; 9 bases line up with TRBD2. After removal of 0 bases from V and 4 bases from J, the junction contained 5 bases not matched to a gene. Germline V CDR1 and CDR2: SGHNT, YYREEE (reference sequence). There are 16 residues in the CDR3. CDR3 region: CASSLGRGGRYNEQFF. The CDR3 DNA sequence: TGTGCCAGCAGCTTGGGGCGGGGGGGCCGATACAATGAGCAGTTCTTC.

In regard to this clone: Being one base from a much bigger clone, this may be a read error. The sample holds other DNA sequences that translate to the same CDR3. The chain couples TRBV4-2 to TRBJ2-5; TRBD2 matches 9 bases. CDR1 and CDR2 (germline): LGHNA, YNFKEQ. This CDR3 spans 16 amino acids. The CDR3 region is CASSQGGRGYQETQYF. CDR3 DNA sequence: TGTGCCAGTAGCCAAGGCGGGAGGGGGTACCAAGAGACCCAGTACTTC.

Of note for this clone: One end of the junction varies from germline; a read error may be responsible. V and J are TRBV7-7 and TRBJ2-3; 8 bases line up with TRBD1. The CDR3 runs 13 residues. Germline V gives CDR1 SSHAT, CDR2 FNYEAQ (reference sequence). As DNA, the CDR3 is TGTGCTAGCAGTGCGGACAGGGCGGATACGCAGTATTTT. It yields the protein CASSADRADTQYF.

This clone was seen a single time. The chain links TRBV27 to TRBJ1-1; tentative D call: TRBD1 (5 bases). The CDR3 is 14 residues long. V lost 2 bases to trimming and J lost 7 bases, with 14 bases between them. Germline V gives CDR1 MNHEY, CDR2 SMNVEV (reference sequence). In nucleotides, the CDR3 is TGTGCCAGCAGTTTAAGCAGGGTGTCGGATGAAGCTTTCTTT. It codes for CASSLSRVSDEAFF.

The chain recombines TRBV29-1 with TRBJ2-5, with 7 bases fitting TRBD1. V lost 3 bases to trimming and J lost 5 bases; unmatched junction nucleotides: 6. CDR1 SQVTM and CDR2 ANQGSEA come from the germline V gene. The CDR3 extends over 13 amino acids. The CDR3: CSVDRGKRETQYF. In DNA form, the CDR3 reads TGCAGCGTTGACAGGGGGAAGAGGGAGACCCAGTACTTC.

The CDR3 nucleotides read TGTGCCAGCAGTTACCCCCGGGGGGCGGCCATTCAGCCCCAGCATTTT. This encodes CASSYPRGAAIQPQHF. The chain couples TRBV6-2 or TRBV6-3 to TRBJ1-5, with D perhaps TRBD1 (6 bases). Germline values: CDR1 MNHEY, CDR2 SVGEGT. This CDR3 has 16 amino acids. V gave up 2 bases and J gave up 6 bases, with 17 bases separating them.

V gene TRBV9 combines with J gene TRBJ2-7; 11 bases match TRBD2. Germline assignment: CDR1 SGDLS and CDR2 YYNGEE. The CDR3 runs to 14 residues. The ends lost 4 bases at V and 2 bases at J; junction bases unmatched: 2. The CDR3: CASSSSGGAYEQYF. The CDR3 DNA sequence: TGTGCCAGCAGCAGTAGCGGGGGGGCCTACGAGCAGTACTTC.

The chain combines TRBV28 with TRBJ1-1, with D possibly matching TRBD1 (5 bases). This CDR3 comprises 12 residues. V was cut by 6 bases and J by 10 bases, with 15 bases left in between. In germline, CDR1 is MDHEN, CDR2 SYDVKM. The CDR3 here is CASSLGGEGAFF. CDR3 coding DNA: TGTGCCAGCAGCCTGGGAGGGGAAGGAGCTTTCTTT.